This T cell receptor beta chain was recorded in a study of cytomegalovirus exposure and HLA in healthy donors. The study's findings and limits: Published work reported that the classifier diagnosed cytomegalovirus status with high specificity and sensitivity. In the roughly 130 validation repertoires, a later analysis found that first-cohort TCR clusters tended to co-occur.

The assay was immunoSEQ multiplex PCR, and TCRdb's table has in-frame clones only and misses some. The data show 300,000 to 400,000 clones, with roughly 89% seen just once and 0.83% held by the top ten. The J segment lost 1 base and the V segment lost 0 bases, leaving 9 bases of the junction unmatched. This CDR3 has 18 amino acids. CDR1 and CDR2 from the germline V gene are SGHTS and YDEGEE. In the case of this clone: Antigen unknown.

Sample: PBMCs. The chain carries TRBV5-8 and TRBJ1-5; TRBD1 matches at 8 bases. The sequence was collected from a woman under 30 in good health and CMV-seronegative. In DNA form, the CDR3 reads TGTGCCAGCAGCTTGGACCGGACAGGGATTGGCAGCAATCAGCCCCAGCATTTT. Translated, it gives CASSLDRTGIGSNQPQHF.